These 25 T cell receptor beta chains were sequenced from one sample in a study of blood T cells in healthy people across ages. Combining a sample-barcoded 5' primer with a J-beta primer mix, a second PCR ran for roughly 7 to 12 cycles. Via MiXCR, TCRdb re-called the 5' RACE reads, giving one row per CDR3 protein. The repertoire includes fewer than 750,000 distinct CDR3 sequences, roughly half of them detected once, and approximately 13% sits in the top ten. The sample consisted of blood. All receptors derive from a woman of 80 years or more in good health.

This clonotype has only a few counts. The genes are TRBV7-9 and TRBJ2-7; TRBD2 might be the D (6 bases). The J call is in doubt because the DNA end fits TRBJ2-5 better. Per germline, CDR1 SEHNR and CDR2 FQNEAQ (reference sequence). CDR3 length: 13 residues. CDR3 amino acids: CASSLDGGETQYF. The CDR3 bases are TGTGCCAGCAGCTTAGACGGGGGAGAGACCCAGTACTTC.

This clonotype came up once. A clone one base away is much larger, so this may be a read error. V and J are TRBV7-6 and TRBJ2-5, with 8 positions matching TRBD1. Per germline, CDR1 SGHVS and CDR2 FNYEAQ. CDR3 length equals 17 residues. This chain's CDR3 is CASSLVFRGQAQGTQYF. The CDR3 DNA is TGTGCCAGCAGCTTAGTTTTTAGGGGACAGGCCCAAGGGACCCAGTACTTC.

V usage is TRBV20-1 and J usage is TRBJ1-2; no reliable D call. Germline V lookup: CDR1 DFQATT, CDR2 SNEGSKA (reference sequence). This CDR3 contains 13 residues. Trimming took 0 bases from V and 6 from J, leaving 11 bases between them. The CDR3 DNA is TGCAGTGCTAGAGAATTTGGCAGTCATGGCTACACCTTC. This codes for CSAREFGSHGYTF.

The chain is built from TRBV14 and TRBJ1-6; D is undetermined. This CDR3 is built from 15 residues. With 0 bases removed from V and 2 bases from J, the gap between germline ends came to 5 bases. The germline V gene has CDR1 SGHDN and CDR2 FVKESK. The CDR3 loop reads CASSQETAYNSPLHF. The CDR3 DNA reads as TGTGCCAGCAGCCAAGAAACGGCCTATAATTCACCCCTCCACTTT.

This clonotype was observed many times. CDR3 DNA sequence: TGTGCCAGCAGTTACCCCCGAGCGAACACTGAAGCTTTCTTT. This encodes CASSYPRANTEAFF. This chain links TRBV6-6 with TRBJ1-1; D not resolved. CDR3 length equals 14 residues. The V end lost 2 bases, the J end lost 1 base, and 8 bases lay between the germline ends. Germline lookup yields CDR1 MNHNY and CDR2 SVGAGI (reference sequence).

The chain recombines TRBV6-2 or TRBV6-3 with TRBJ1-2; D is possibly TRBD1 (6 bases). The CDR3 consists of 13 residues. Germline CDR1 reads MNHEY; CDR2 reads SVGEGT. V lost 2 bases, J lost 6 bases, and 10 bases lay in between. CDR3 DNA: TGTGCCAGCAGTTACACAGGGAGTGATGGCTACACCTTC. This translates into CASSYTGSDGYTF.

This clonotype was seen many times. V gene TRBV4-2 combines with J gene TRBJ2-7; 7 bases are a match to TRBD1. Germline-derived CDR1 and CDR2 are LGHNA and YNFKEQ. V trimming: 3 bases; J trimming: 5 bases; junction bases outside the gene matches: 10. This CDR3 is built from 15 residues. CDR3 DNA: TGTGCCAGCAGCCAGGGAACGACAGGGTTCGACGAGCAGTACTTC. It specifies CASSQGTTGFDEQYF.

The chain combines TRBV5-1 with TRBJ2-1; no reliable D call. V lost 4 bases to trimming and J lost 0 bases, with 11 bases between them. The CDR3 has 15 amino acids. Per the germline V gene, CDR1 is SGHRS and CDR2 is YFSETQ. CDR3 amino acids: CASSIQGDSYNEQFF. The CDR3 bases are TGCGCCAGCAGCATCCAAGGCGACTCCTACAATGAGCAGTTCTTC.

In its sample, this clonotype was seen many times. The rearrangement joins TRBV6-5 to TRBJ1-2; D is perhaps TRBD1 (5 bases). Trimming cost V 5 bases and J 10 bases, with 11 bases left between them. The CDR3 runs to 11 residues. Germline CDR1 reads MNHEY; CDR2 reads SVGAGI. Written as DNA, the CDR3 is TGTGCCAGCAGTCCAGGGTCTACCTACACCTTC. Translation gives CASSPGSTYTF.

This clonotype was recorded many times. This sequence may be a read error, since a much larger clone differs from it by one base. The chain links TRBV6-5 to TRBJ2-1; TRBD2 agrees at 10 bases. The end of the DNA aligns better with TRBJ2-7, so the J call may be wrong. The CDR3 is 18 residues long. Germline loops: CDR1 MNHEY, CDR2 SVGAGI. The CDR3 loop is CASSYSLAGVYSYNEQYF. CDR3 bases: TGTGCCAGCAGTTACTCCCTAGCGGGGGTGTACTCCTACAATGAGCAGTACTTC.

This clonotype was counted only a few times. The chain has TRBV7-2 and TRBJ1-1; tentative D call: TRBD1 (5 bases). The germline V gene has CDR1 SGHTA and CDR2 FQGNSA. This CDR3 is 11 amino acids long. V was pared by 5 bases and J by 8 bases, with 9 bases between. DNA for the CDR3: TGTGCCAGCAGCCTCGACAGAGAAGCTTTCTTT. Translation: CASSLDREAFF.

The table lists this clonotype with a count of one. This chain joins TRBV27 and TRBJ2-4; 9 nucleotides agree with TRBD2. The J call is in doubt because the DNA end fits TRBJ2-7 better. CDR3 length equals 16 residues. Germline loops: CDR1 MNHEY, CDR2 SMNVEV (reference sequence). CDR3 amino acids: CASSPFPGLADYEQYF. CDR3 nucleotide sequence: TGTGCCAGCAGTCCATTTCCGGGACTAGCAGATTACGAGCAGTACTTC.

This clonotype was counted ten times or more. The chain employs TRBV9 and TRBJ2-1, with 9 bases lining up with TRBD2. The germline V gene has CDR1 SGDLS and CDR2 YYNGEE. With V trimmed by 3 bases and J by 2 bases, 3 bases remained unmatched. The CDR3 is 15 amino acids. CDR3 sequence reads: CASSGLAVPYNEQFF. CDR3 DNA sequence: TGTGCCAGCAGCGGACTAGCGGTCCCCTACAATGAGCAGTTCTTC.

V is TRBV6-6 and J is TRBJ1-5, with TRBD1 matching over 8 bases. V was clipped by 7 bases and J by 7 bases; unmatched bases: 6. The germline CDR1 and CDR2 sequences are MNHNY and SVGAGI (reference sequence). The CDR3 contains 13 residues. The CDR3 is CASTVQGGQPQHF. For the CDR3, the DNA is TGTGCCAGCACTGTACAGGGGGGCCAGCCCCAGCATTTT.

The genes are TRBV20-1 and TRBJ1-2; D unresolved. This CDR3 is 15 amino acids long. Per germline, CDR1 DFQATT and CDR2 SNEGSKA (reference sequence). V was cut by 0 bases and J by 3 bases, with 14 bases left in between. The CDR3 loop is CSARDEGRPYYGYTF. The CDR3 DNA reads as TGCAGTGCTAGAGATGAGGGCAGGCCCTACTATGGCTACACCTTC.

In its sample, this clonotype was seen many times. This sequence joins TRBV20-1 and TRBJ2-3, with TRBD2 as a possible D gene (6 bases). The germline V gene encodes CDR1 DFQATT and CDR2 SNEGSKA (reference sequence). V dropped 3 bases and J dropped 2 bases, with 9 bases sitting between them. The CDR3 covers 13 residues. The CDR3, as DNA: TGCAGTGCTAGCCGGGGGTCCACAGATACGCAGTATTTT. Protein sequence: CSASRGSTDTQYF.

As concerns this clonotype: It may be a read error: a sequence one base away is much more abundant. The CDR3, as DNA: TGTGCCACCAGTGAAACAGAGGAGAGGGAAGCTTTCTTT. This translates into CATSETEEREAFF. The chain couples TRBV24-1 to TRBJ1-1; D is undetermined. The CDR3 has 13 residues. From germline, CDR1 is KGHDR and CDR2 SFDVKD. V gave up 4 bases and J gave up 8 bases, with 13 bases separating them.

The chain couples TRBV6-6 to TRBJ2-7, with 13 bases that match TRBD2. The CDR3 runs to 15 residues. V was clipped by 2 bases and J by 7 bases; unmatched bases: 5. Germline values: CDR1 MNHNY, CDR2 SVGAGI (reference sequence). CDR3 loop: CASSYPGLAGTEQYF. CDR3 DNA: TGTGCCAGCAGTTACCCGGGACTAGCGGGGACTGAGCAGTACTTC.

V usage is TRBV4-3 and J usage is TRBJ1-2, with D possibly TRBD1 on 5 matching bases. The V and J ends lost 0 bases and 4 bases respectively, with 9 bases between them. From germline, CDR1 is LGHNA and CDR2 YSLEER. CDR3 length equals 14 residues. The CDR3 nucleotides are TGCGCCAGCAGCCAAGATGCCGGGGCCTATGGCTACACCTTC. Protein: CASSQDAGAYGYTF.

This clonotype has ten or more counts. CDR3 protein: CASSFRQTNTGELFF. CDR3 in DNA: TGTGCCAGCAGCTTCCGACAGACGAACACCGGGGAGCTGTTTTTT. This chain uses TRBV7-2 with TRBJ2-2; D may be TRBD1 (5 bases). This CDR3 comprises 15 residues. Germline CDR1 reads SGHTA; CDR2 reads FQGNSA. With 3 bases removed from V and 0 bases from J, the gap between germline ends came to 8 bases. Supplemented by reference TRBV7-2 and TRBJ2-2, the full variable domain reads GAGVSQSPSNKVTEKGKDVELRCDPISGHTALYWYRQSLGQGLEFLIYFQGNSAPDKSGLPSDRFSAERTGGSVSTLTIQRTQQEDSAVYLCASSFRQTNTGELFFGEGSRLTVL.

The genes are TRBV6-5 and TRBJ2-1; TRBD1 aligns across 9 bases. Germline values: CDR1 MNHEY, CDR2 SVGAGI. There are 17 residues in the CDR3. V lost 2 bases, J lost 9 bases, and 14 bases stayed unmatched. This CDR3 reads CASSYLWPGQGPGEQFF. The CDR3 nucleotides read TGTGCCAGCAGTTACCTTTGGCCGGGACAGGGACCGGGTGAGCAGTTCTTC.

The gene calls are TRBV4-2 and TRBJ2-7, with 9 bases fitting TRBD2. The CDR3 is 16 residues long. CDR1 and CDR2 from the germline V gene are LGHNA and YNFKEQ. Trimming cost V 8 bases and J 0 bases; bases outside gene matches: 11. Here the CDR3 DNA reads TGTGCCAGCGGCCCCGGGGTAGCGGGAGTCTCCTACGAGCAGTACTTC. Translating it yields CASGPGVAGVSYEQYF.

The table lists this clonotype with a few counts. A read error may explain this, as a much larger clone is one base away. The rearrangement joins TRBV7-7 to TRBJ2-1; TRBD2 aligns across 12 bases. This CDR3 contains 15 residues. Per germline, CDR1 SSHAT and CDR2 FNYEAQ (reference sequence). V dropped 5 bases and J dropped 8; count of bases not matched to a gene: 7. The CDR3 nucleotides are TGTGCCAGCAGCGGCCGACTAGCGGGAGATCATGAGCAGTTCTTC. Translated, it gives CASSGRLAGDHEQFF.

V is TRBV29-1 and J is TRBJ2-7; 10 bases fit TRBD1. V was pared by 5 bases and J by 6 bases, with 10 bases of the junction left unmatched. This CDR3 is 14 amino acids long. In germline, CDR1 is SQVTM, CDR2 ANQGSEA. CDR3: CSVITRQGAGEQYF. CDR3 bases: TGCAGCGTTATTACAAGACAGGGGGCAGGCGAGCAGTACTTC.

This clonotype came up a few times. CDR3 protein: CASSFQGRVQPQHF. As DNA, the CDR3 is TGTGCCAGCAGTTTCCAGGGGCGGGTTCAGCCCCAGCATTTT. J is TRBJ1-5 and V is TRBV12-3 or TRBV12-4; a possible D gene is TRBD1 (6 bases). There are 14 residues in the CDR3. V was clipped by 3 bases and J by 6 bases, with 12 bases between them.